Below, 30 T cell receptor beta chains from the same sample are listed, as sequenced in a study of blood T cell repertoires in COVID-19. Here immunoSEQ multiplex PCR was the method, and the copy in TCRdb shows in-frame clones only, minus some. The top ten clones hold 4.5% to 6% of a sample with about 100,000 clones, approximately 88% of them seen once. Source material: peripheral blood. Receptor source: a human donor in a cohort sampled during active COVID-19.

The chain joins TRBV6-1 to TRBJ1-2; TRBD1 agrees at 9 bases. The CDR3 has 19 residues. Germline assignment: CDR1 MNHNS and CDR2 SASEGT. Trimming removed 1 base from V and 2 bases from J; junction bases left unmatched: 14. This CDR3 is CASSEGRYRDRVLNYGYTF. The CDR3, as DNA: TGTGCCAGCAGTGAAGGGAGATACCGGGACAGGGTTTTGAACTATGGCTACACCTTC.

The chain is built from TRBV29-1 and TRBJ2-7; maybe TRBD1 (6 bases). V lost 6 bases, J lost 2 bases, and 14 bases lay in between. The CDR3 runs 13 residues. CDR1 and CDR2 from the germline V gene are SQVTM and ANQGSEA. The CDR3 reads CSVTRDTTYEQYF. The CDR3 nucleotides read TGCAGCGTGACCAGGGACACCACCTACGAGCAGTACTTC.

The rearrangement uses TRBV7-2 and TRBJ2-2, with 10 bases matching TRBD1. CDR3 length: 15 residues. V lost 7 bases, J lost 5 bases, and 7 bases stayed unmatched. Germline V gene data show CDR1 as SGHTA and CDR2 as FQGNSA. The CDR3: CASNLGQGRTGELFF. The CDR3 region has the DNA TGTGCCAGCAACCTGGGACAGGGGCGAACCGGGGAGCTGTTTTTT.

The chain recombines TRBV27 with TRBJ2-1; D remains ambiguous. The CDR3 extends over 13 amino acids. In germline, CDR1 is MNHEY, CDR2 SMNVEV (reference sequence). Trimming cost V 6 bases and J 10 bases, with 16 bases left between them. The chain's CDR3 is CASRFLSSGEQFF. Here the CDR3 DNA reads TGTGCCAGCAGATTTCTCTCCTCCGGGGAGCAGTTCTTC.

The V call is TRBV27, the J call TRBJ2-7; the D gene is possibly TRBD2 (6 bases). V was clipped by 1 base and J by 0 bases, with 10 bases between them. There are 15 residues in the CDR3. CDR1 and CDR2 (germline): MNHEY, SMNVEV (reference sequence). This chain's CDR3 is CASSLFGGSSYEQYF. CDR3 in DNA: TGTGCCAGCAGTTTATTCGGGGGTAGCTCCTACGAGCAGTACTTC.

CDR3: CASSLGTRGGWHTQYF. The CDR3 region has the DNA TGTGCCAGCAGCCTGGGGACTCGGGGGGGGTGGCATACGCAGTATTTT. The V and J genes are TRBV5-4 and TRBJ2-3, with TRBD2 matching 8 bases. V was pared by 4 bases and J by 7 bases, with 14 bases of the junction left unmatched. Per the germline V gene, CDR1 is SGHNT and CDR2 is YYREEE (reference sequence). The CDR3 is 16 residues long. Filled out from reference TRBV5-4 and TRBJ2-3, the complete variable domain reads ETGVTQSPTHLIKTRGQQVTLRCSSQSGHNTVSWYQQALGQGPQFIFQYYREEENGRGNFPPRFSGLQFPNYSSELNVNALELDDSALYLCASSLGTRGGWHTQYFGPGTRLTVL.

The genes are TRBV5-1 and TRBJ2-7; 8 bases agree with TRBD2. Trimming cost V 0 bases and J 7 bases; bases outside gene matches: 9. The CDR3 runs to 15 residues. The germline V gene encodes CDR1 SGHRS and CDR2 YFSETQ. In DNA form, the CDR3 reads TGCGCCAGCAGCTTGGGAGTAGCGGGACCCCTTGAGCAGTACTTC. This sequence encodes CASSLGVAGPLEQYF.

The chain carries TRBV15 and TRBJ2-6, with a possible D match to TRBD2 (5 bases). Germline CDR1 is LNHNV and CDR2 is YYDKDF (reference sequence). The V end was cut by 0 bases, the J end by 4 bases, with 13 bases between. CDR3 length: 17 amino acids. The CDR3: CATSRDLPGSGANVLTF. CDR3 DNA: TGTGCCACCAGCAGAGATTTGCCGGGGTCCGGGGCCAACGTCCTGACTTTC.

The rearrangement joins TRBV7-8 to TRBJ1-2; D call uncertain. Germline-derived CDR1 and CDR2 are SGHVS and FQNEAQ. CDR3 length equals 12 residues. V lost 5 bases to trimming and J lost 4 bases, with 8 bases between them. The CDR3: CASSPGSYGYTF. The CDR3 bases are TGTGCCAGCAGCCCAGGATCCTATGGCTACACCTTC.

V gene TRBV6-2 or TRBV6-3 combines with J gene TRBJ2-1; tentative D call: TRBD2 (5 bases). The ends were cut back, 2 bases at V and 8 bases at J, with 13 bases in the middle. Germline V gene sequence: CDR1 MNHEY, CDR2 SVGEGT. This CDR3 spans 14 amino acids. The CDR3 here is CASSYVMSGDEQFF. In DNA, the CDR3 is TGTGCCAGCAGTTACGTCATGAGCGGAGATGAGCAGTTCTTC.

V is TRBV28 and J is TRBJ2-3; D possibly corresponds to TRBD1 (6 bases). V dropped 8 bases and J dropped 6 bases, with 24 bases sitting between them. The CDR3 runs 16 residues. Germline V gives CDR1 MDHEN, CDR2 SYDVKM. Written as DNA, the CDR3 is TGTGCCAGCCGGCCAACCCAACAGGGAAGATTGGATACGCAGTATTTT. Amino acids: CASRPTQQGRLDTQYF. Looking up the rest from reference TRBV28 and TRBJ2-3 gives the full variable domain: DVKVTQSSRYLVKRTGEKVFLECVQDMDHENMFWYRQDPGLGLRLIYFSYDVKMKEKGDIPEGYSVSREKKERFSLILESASTNQTSMYLCASRPTQQGRLDTQYFGPGTRLTVL.

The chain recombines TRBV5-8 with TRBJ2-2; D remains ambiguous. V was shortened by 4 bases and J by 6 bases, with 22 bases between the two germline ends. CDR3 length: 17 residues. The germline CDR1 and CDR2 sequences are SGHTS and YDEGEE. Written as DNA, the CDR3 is TGTGCCAGCAGCCCATCCCCTATGCCAGCGCGACCCGGGGAGCTGTTTTTT. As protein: CASSPSPMPARPGELFF. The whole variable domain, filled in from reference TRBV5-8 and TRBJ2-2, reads EAGVTQSPTHLIKTRGQQATLRCSPISGHTSVYWYQQALGLGLQFLLWYDEGEERNRGNFPPRFSGRQFPNYSSELNVNALELEDSALYLCASSPSPMPARPGELFFGEGSRLTVL.

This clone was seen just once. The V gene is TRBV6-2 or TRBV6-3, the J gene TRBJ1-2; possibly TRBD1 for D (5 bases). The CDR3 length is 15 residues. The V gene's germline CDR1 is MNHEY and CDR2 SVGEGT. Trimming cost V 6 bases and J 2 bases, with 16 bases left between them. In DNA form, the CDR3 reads TGTGCCAGCAGCCCCCCTCCAGGGAGGAACTATGGCTACACCTTC. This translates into CASSPPPGRNYGYTF.

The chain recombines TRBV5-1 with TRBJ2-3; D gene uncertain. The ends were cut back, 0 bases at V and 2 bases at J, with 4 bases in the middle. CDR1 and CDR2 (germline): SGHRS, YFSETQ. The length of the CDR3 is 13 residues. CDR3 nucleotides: TGCGCCAGCAGCTTGGGTCACACAGATACGCAGTATTTT. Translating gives CASSLGHTDTQYF.

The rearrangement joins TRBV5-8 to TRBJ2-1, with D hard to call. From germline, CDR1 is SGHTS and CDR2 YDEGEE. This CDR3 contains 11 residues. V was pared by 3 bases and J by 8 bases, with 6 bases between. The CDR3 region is CASSWAYEQFF. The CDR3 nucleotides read TGTGCCAGCAGCTGGGCATATGAGCAGTTCTTC.

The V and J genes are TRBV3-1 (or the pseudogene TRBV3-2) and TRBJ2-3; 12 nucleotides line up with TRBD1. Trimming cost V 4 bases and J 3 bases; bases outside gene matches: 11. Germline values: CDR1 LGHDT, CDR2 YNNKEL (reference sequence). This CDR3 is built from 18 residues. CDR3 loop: CASSLYSPGQGATDTQYF. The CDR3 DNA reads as TGTGCCAGCAGCCTCTACTCCCCGGGACAGGGGGCAACAGATACGCAGTATTTT.

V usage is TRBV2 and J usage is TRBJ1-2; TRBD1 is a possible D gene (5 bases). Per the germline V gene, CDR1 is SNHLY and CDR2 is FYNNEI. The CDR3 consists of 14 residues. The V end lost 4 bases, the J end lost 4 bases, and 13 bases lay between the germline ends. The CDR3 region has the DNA TGTGCCAGCAGTGGGTCCCAGGGAGGCTATGGCTACACCTTC. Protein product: CASSGSQGGYGYTF.

The CDR3 bases are TGTGCCAGTAGTAGGTTAGCGGGTACTTACGAGCAGTACTTC. Its translation: CASSRLAGTYEQYF. The chain joins TRBV19 to TRBJ2-7, with 7 bases fitting TRBD2. Germline V lookup: CDR1 LNHDA, CDR2 SQIVND (reference sequence). The length of the CDR3 is 14 residues. The V gene end was trimmed by 4 bases and the J gene end by 4 bases; junction bases not matched to a gene: 7.

The chain's CDR3 is CASSFPRPLEQFF. CDR3 DNA sequence: TGTGCCAGCAGCTTCCCCCGTCCCCTAGAGCAGTTCTTC. This rearrangement joins TRBV7-9 to TRBJ2-1, with D unresolved. CDR1 is SEHNR and CDR2 is FQNEAQ in the germline V gene (reference sequence). Trimming took off 3 bases at V and 10 bases at J, with 13 bases between the two ends. There are 13 residues in the CDR3.

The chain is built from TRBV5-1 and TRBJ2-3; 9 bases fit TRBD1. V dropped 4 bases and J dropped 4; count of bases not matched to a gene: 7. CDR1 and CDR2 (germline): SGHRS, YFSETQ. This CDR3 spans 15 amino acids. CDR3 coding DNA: TGCGCCAGCAGCCGGGGGGACAGGGTAGCAGATACGCAGTATTTT. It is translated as CASSRGDRVADTQYF.

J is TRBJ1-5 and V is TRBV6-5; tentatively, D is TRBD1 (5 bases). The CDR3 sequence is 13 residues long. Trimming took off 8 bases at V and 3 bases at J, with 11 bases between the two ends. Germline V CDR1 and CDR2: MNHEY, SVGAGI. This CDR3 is CASAPGFNQPQHF. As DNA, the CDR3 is TGTGCCAGCGCTCCAGGGTTCAATCAGCCCCAGCATTTT.

CDR3 in DNA: TGTGCCAGCAGCCCCCAGGGCACCCGCGGCTCGGAGCAGTACTTC. This sequence encodes CASSPQGTRGSEQYF. The chain carries TRBV3-1 (or the pseudogene TRBV3-2) and TRBJ2-7; a possible D gene is TRBD1 (5 bases). Germline CDR1 LGHDT, CDR2 YNNKEL (reference sequence). This CDR3 comprises 15 residues. V was pared by 4 bases and J by 7 bases, with 20 bases between.

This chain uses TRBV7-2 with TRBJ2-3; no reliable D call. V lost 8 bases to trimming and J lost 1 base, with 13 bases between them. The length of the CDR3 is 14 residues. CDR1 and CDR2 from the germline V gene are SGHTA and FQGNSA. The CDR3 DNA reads TGTGCCAGCCGCAGCGCGACGGGCACAGATACGCAGTATTTT. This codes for CASRSATGTDTQYF.

The CDR3 nucleotides are TGTGCCAGCAGTTACCAAGGACACTCTAACTATGGCTACACCTTC. Translating it yields CASSYQGHSNYGYTF. The chain couples TRBV6-2 or TRBV6-3 to TRBJ1-2; D might be TRBD1 (5 bases). CDR1 is MNHEY and CDR2 is SVGEGT in the germline V gene. The V gene lost 2 bases and the J gene lost 0 bases, with 10 bases spanning the gap. This CDR3 is 15 amino acids long.

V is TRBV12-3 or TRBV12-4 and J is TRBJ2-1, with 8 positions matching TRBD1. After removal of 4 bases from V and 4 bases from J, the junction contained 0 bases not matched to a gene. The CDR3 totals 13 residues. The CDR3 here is CASSWTGYNEQFF. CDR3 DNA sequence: TGTGCCAGCAGTTGGACAGGGTACAATGAGCAGTTCTTC.

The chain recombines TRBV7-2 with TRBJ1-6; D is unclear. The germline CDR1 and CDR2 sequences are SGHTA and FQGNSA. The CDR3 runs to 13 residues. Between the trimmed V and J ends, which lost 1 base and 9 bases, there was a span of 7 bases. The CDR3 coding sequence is TGTGCCAGCAGCTTAGTCAGAGGTTCACCCCTCCACTTT. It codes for CASSLVRGSPLHF.

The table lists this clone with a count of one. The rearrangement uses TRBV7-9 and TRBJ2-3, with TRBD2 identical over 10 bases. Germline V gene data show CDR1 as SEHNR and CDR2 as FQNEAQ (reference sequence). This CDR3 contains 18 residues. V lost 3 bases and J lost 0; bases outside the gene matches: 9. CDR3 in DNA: TGTGCCAGCAGCTTGATCAGCGGGGGGGTCACTAGCACAGATACGCAGTATTTT. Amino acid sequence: CASSLISGGVTSTDTQYF.

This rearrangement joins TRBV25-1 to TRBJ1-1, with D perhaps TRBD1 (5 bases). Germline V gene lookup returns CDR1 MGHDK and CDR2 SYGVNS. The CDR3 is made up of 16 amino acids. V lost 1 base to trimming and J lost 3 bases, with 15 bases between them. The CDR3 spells CASSELWGGVHTEAFF. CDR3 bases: TGTGCCAGCAGTGAATTATGGGGCGGGGTGCACACTGAAGCTTTCTTT.

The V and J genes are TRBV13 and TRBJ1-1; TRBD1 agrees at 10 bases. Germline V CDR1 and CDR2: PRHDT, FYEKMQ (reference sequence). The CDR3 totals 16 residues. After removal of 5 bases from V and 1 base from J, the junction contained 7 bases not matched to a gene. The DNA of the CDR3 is TGTGCCAGCAGCCCGATCCGACAGGGGGCGAACACTGAAGCTTTCTTT. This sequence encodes CASSPIRQGANTEAFF.

The CDR3 sequence: CASSQEQARLAWAFISRSEQFF. The CDR3 DNA is TGTGCCAGCAGCCAAGAACAGGCCAGACTAGCCTGGGCCTTCATTTCCCGGTCGGAGCAGTTCTTC. The chain uses TRBV4-2 and TRBJ2-1; 7 nucleotides align to TRBD2. J gave up 10 bases and V 0 bases, and 30 bases lay outside the gene matches. In germline, CDR1 is LGHNA, CDR2 YNFKEQ. The CDR3 runs to 22 residues.